The rows below give T cell receptor beta chains drawn from one sample of a study of blood T cells in healthy people across ages. TCRdb re-derived calls from the 5' RACE reads in MiXCR, one entry per CDR3 protein. Of fewer than 800,000 distinct CDR3 sequences listed, 20% to 25% are singletons. These data are also associated with another study on T cells of mothers and their children.

The sample consisted of blood. The receptor source for this set is a boy aged 5-17 years in good health. CDR3s include the opening cysteine and the closing phenylalanine or tryptophan. The order of the fields is V gene, clone size, CDR3 protein. Only part of the rows carry a size: once, few, many, or a class if the clone is expanded.

TRBV3-1 | - | CASSQDHVKFF
TRBV6-9 | - | CASKNRVGGLLEQPQHF
TRBV20-1 | few | CSASTGTAGLGLQETQYF
TRBV20-1 | few | CSARDLFRHANLAESTDTQYF
TRBV10-3 | - | CAISEEPGTVANYGYTF
TRBV29-1 | few | CSAEPGTSRDTDTQYF
TRBV12-3/TRBV12-4 | few | CASSGPKGETQYF
TRBV5-1 | - | CASSSLAQDNEQFF
TRBV12-3/TRBV12-4 | once | CASTVLAGLGETQYF
TRBV4-3 | - | CASSQDNRAETQYF
TRBV4-2 | - | CASSQERGLSSYNEQF
TRBV20-1 | - | CSAGGTAETQYF
TRBV28 | - | CASRASSGEQFF
TRBV6-1 | - | CASSEFLAGSYEQYF
TRBV28 | few | CASRRQGTSTDTQYF
TRBV12-3/TRBV12-4 | - | CASSPRPGGVGEQFF
TRBV20-1 | - | CSAPVSGSYEQYF